The clone carrying this TCR beta chain has at least ten counts. CDR1 is LGHNA and CDR2 is YSLEER in the germline V gene. CDR3 length: 15 amino acids. Trimming left V 4 bases short and J 0 bases short, with 10 bases between. One entry per CDR3 protein, called by TCRdb with MiXCR from the RT-PCR reads. Among hundreds of thousands of distinct CDR3 sequences listed, approximately 15% were seen once. This receptor was obtained from a female donor in good health, serving as a healthy control. The source material was memory CD4+ T cells from blood. The V and J genes are TRBV4-3 and TRBJ1-3, with D tentatively TRBD1 (6 bases). The CDR3 nucleotides read TGCGCCAGCAGCCCCGGACAGTCCTCTGGAAACACCATATATTTT. Amino acid sequence: CASSPGQSSGNTIYF.